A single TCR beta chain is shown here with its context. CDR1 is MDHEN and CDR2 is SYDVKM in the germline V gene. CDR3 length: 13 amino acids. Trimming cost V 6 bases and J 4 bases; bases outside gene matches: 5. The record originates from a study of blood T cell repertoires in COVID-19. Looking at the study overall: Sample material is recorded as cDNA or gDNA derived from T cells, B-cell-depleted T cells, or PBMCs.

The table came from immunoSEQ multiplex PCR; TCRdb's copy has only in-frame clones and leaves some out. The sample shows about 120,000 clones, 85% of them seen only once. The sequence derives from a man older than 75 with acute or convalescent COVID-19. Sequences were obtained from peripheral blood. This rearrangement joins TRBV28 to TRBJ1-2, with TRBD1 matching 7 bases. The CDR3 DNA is TGTGCCAGCAGGTCAGGGGGGACCTATGGCTACACCTTC. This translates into CASRSGGTYGYTF.